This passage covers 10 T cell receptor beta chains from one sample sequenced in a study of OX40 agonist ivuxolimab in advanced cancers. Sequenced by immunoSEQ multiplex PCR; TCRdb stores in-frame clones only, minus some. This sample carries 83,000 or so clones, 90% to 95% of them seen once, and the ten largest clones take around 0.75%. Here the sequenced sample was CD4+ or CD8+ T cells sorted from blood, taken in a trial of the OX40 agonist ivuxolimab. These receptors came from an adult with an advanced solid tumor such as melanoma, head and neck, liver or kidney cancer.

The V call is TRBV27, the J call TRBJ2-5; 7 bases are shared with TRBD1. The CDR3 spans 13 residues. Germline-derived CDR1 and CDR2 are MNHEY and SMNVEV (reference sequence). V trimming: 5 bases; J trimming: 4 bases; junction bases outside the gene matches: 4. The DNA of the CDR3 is TGTGCCAGCAGTGGCAACAGGGGAGAGACCCAGTACTTC. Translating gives CASSGNRGETQYF.

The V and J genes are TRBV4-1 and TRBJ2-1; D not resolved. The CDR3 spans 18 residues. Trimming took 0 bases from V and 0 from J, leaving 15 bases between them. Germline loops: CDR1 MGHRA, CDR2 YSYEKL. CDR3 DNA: TGCGCCAGCAGCCAAGATGTGGCTACCTCGAGCTCCTACAATGAGCAGTTCTTC. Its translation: CASSQDVATSSSYNEQFF.

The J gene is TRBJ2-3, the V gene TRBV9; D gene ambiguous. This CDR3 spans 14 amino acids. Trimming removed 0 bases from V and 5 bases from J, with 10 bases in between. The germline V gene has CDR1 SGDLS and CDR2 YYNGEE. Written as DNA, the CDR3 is TGTGCCAGCAGCGTAGTAGGGTTTGGAGATACGCAGTATTTT. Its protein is CASSVVGFGDTQYF.

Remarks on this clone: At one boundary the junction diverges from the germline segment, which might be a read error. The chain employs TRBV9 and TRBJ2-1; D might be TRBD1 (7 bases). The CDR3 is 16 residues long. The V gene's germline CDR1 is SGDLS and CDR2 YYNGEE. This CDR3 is CASSVTTGEAYNEQLF. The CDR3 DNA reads TGTGCCAGCAGCGTCACTACAGGGGAGGCGTACAATGAGCAGCTCTTC.

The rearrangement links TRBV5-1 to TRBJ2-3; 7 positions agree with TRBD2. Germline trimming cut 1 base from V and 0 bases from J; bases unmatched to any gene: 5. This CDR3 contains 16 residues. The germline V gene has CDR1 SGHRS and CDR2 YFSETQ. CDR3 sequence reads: CASSLMAGVSTDTQYF. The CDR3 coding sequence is TGCGCCAGCAGCTTGATGGCGGGGGTTAGCACAGATACGCAGTATTTT.

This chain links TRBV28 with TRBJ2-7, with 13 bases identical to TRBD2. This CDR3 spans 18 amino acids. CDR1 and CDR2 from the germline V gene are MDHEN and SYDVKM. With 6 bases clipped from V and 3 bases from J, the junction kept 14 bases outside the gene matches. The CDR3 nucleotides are TGTGCCAGCAGACGCACCTTGGGACTAGCGGGAACTTTCTACGAGCAGTACTTC. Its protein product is CASRRTLGLAGTFYEQYF.

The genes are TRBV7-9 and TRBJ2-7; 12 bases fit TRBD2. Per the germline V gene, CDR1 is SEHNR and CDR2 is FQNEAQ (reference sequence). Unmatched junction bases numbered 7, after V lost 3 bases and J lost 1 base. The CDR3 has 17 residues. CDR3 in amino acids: CASSLGLAGAESYEQYF. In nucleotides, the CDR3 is TGTGCCAGCAGCTTGGGACTAGCGGGCGCCGAATCCTACGAGCAGTACTTC.

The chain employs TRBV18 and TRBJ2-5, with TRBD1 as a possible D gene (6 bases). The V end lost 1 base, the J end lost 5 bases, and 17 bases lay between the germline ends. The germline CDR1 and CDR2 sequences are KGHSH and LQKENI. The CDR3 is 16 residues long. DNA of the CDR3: TGTGCCAGCTCACCACTGCAGAGCAGGGGCGGCGAGACCCAGTACTTC. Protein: CASSPLQSRGGETQYF.

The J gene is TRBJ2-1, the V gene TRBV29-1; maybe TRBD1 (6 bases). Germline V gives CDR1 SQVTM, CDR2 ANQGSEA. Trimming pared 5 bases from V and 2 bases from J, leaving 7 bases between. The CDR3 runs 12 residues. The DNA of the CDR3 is TGCAGCGTTCGGACAGCCTACAATGAGCAGTTCTTC. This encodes CSVRTAYNEQFF.

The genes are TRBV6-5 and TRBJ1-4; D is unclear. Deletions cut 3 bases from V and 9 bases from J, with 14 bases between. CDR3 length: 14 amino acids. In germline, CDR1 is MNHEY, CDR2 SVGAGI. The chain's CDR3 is CASSYYSADKKLFF. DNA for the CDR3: TGTGCCAGCAGTTATTATTCGGCAGACAAAAAACTGTTTTTT.